The 7 T cell receptor beta chains below were found in one sample sequenced in a study of T-cell memory formation after mild COVID-19. Each CDR3 protein gets one entry after TCRdb re-called the 5' RACE reads with MiXCR. This table has more than 120,000 distinct CDR3 sequences, roughly 21% appearing once. Sequenced material: PBMCs or a T cell subset sorted from them (not recorded which). Receptors were obtained from an adult woman who had mild COVID-19 (a few samples of this study predate the infection). Cell type and time point are not known.

This clonotype was counted between two and nine times. This rearrangement joins TRBV12-3 or TRBV12-4 to TRBJ2-1, with TRBD1 matching 7 bases. Germline trimming cut 6 bases from V and 6 bases from J; bases unmatched to any gene: 5. The CDR3 covers 13 residues. CDR3 loop: CASRGQPVNEQFF. CDR3 in DNA: TGTGCCAGCAGGGGACAGCCAGTCAATGAGCAGTTCTTC.

CDR3 residues: CASSYGGRNTYEQYF. The DNA of the CDR3 is TGTGCCAGCAGTTACGGGGGACGCAATACCTACGAGCAGTACTTC. The chain is built from TRBV6-5 and TRBJ2-7; perhaps D is TRBD1 or TRBD2 (5 bases each). V lost 2 bases and J 2 bases, leaving 13 bases between the germline ends. Germline assignment: CDR1 MNHEY and CDR2 SVGAGI. The CDR3 is 15 residues long.

This rearrangement joins TRBV5-4 to TRBJ2-2; weak D call: TRBD1 (6 bases). The CDR3 is made up of 15 amino acids. In germline, CDR1 is SGHNT, CDR2 YYREEE (reference sequence). Between the trimmed V and J ends, which lost 1 base and 5 bases, there was a span of 12 bases. CDR3 loop: CASSLFQGPTGELFF. Here the CDR3 DNA reads TGTGCCAGCAGCTTGTTCCAGGGGCCGACCGGGGAGCTGTTTTTT. Full variable domain (missing parts from reference TRBV5-4 and TRBJ2-2): ETGVTQSPTHLIKTRGQQVTLRCSSQSGHNTVSWYQQALGQGPQFIFQYYREEENGRGNFPPRFSGLQFPNYSSELNVNALELDDSALYLCASSLFQGPTGELFFGEGSRLTVL.

V is TRBV11-2 and J is TRBJ2-7; D gene ambiguous. This CDR3 region has 14 residues. V was shortened by 1 base and J by 3 bases, with 10 bases between the two germline ends. Germline V gives CDR1 SGHAT, CDR2 FQNNGV. Here the CDR3 DNA reads TGTGCCAGCAGCTTAGTCCTGGGTAGCTACGAGCAGTACTTC. Translated, it gives CASSLVLGSYEQYF.

V and J are TRBV7-2 and TRBJ2-2; possible D gene TRBD2, 5 bases. The germline V gene encodes CDR1 SGHTA and CDR2 FQGNSA. CDR3 length: 14 amino acids. With 5 bases removed from V and 4 bases from J, the gap between germline ends came to 11 bases. CDR3 nucleotides: TGTGCCAGCAGCCTCAGTACTAGCACCGGGGAGCTGTTTTTT. Protein: CASSLSTSTGELFF. Full variable domain (remainder filled in from reference TRBV7-2 and TRBJ2-2): GAGVSQSPSNKVTEKGKDVELRCDPISGHTALYWYRQSLGQGLEFLIYFQGNSAPDKSGLPSDRFSAERTGGSVSTLTIQRTQQEDSAVYLCASSLSTSTGELFFGEGSRLTVL.

The genes are TRBV7-9 and TRBJ2-7; D is possibly TRBD2 (6 bases). The ends were cut back, 5 bases at V and 1 base at J, with 12 bases in the middle. There are 14 residues in the CDR3. Germline V CDR1 and CDR2: SEHNR, FQNEAQ (reference sequence). The CDR3: CASSERLGSYEQYF. The CDR3 nucleotides read TGTGCCAGCAGCGAGCGACTAGGTTCCTACGAGCAGTACTTC.

Regarding this clonotype: An end of the junction differs from the germline gene, which may be a read error. V is TRBV6-2 or TRBV6-3 and J is TRBJ1-6; D not resolved. CDR1 and CDR2 from the germline V gene are MNHEY and SVGEGT. CDR3 length: 8 residues. The CDR3 loop reads CASSPGGF. In DNA, the CDR3 is TGTGCCAGCAGTCCCGGCGGCTTT.